The sequence of this TCR beta chain was determined in a study of blood T cell repertoires in COVID-19. Assay: immunoSEQ multiplex PCR; the TCRdb copy retains only in-frame clones and omits some. The sample has fewer than 250,000 clones; approximately 90% are singletons. CDR1 and CDR2 (germline): SQVTM, ANQGSEA. CDR3 length equals 11 residues. Trimming removed 2 bases from V and 7 bases from J, with 8 bases in between. The origin of this receptor is a middle-aged woman in a cohort exposed to, infected with or recovered from COVID-19 (not recorded which). Sequenced input: PBMCs or T cells enriched from blood (not recorded which). The chain recombines TRBV29-1 with TRBJ1-1; no definite D call. CDR3 protein: CSVERHHEAFF. In DNA, the CDR3 is TGCAGCGTTGAACGACACCATGAAGCTTTCTTT. Variable domain in full (rest from reference TRBV29-1 and TRBJ1-1): SAVISQKPSRDICQRGTSLTIQCQVDSQVTMMFWYRQQPGQSLTLIATANQGSEATYESGFVIDKFPISRPNLTFSTLTVSNMSPEDSSIYLCSVERHHEAFFGQGTRLTVV.